This is a list of T cell receptor beta chains from one sample in a study of cytomegalovirus exposure and HLA in healthy donors. Libraries were prepared by immunoSEQ multiplex PCR; TCRdb keeps only in-frame clonotypes and omits some of them. The data show 150,000 or so clones, 75% to 90% seen once. Sequenced sample: PBMCs. All receptors come from a woman between 18 and 30 years old in good health and CMV-seropositive. Both conserved end residues are part of each CDR3. D genes are given only for firm matches. Clone size, where shown, is once, few, many, or a class for clones that have expanded.

V	size	J	D	DNA	CDR3
TRBV4-2	NA	TRBJ1-6	NA	TGTGCCAGCAGCCAAGAAGTGGGGGGGATTGGTTCACCCCTCCACTTT	CASSQEVGGIGSPLHF
TRBV2	NA	TRBJ1-1	TRBD1	TGTGCCAGCAGAGGACAGGGGAACACTGAAGCTTTCTTT	CASRGQGNTEAFF
TRBV5-1	NA	TRBJ1-2	TRBD1	TGCGCCAGCAGCATTCGGACAGGGCGGGGCGATGGCTACACCTTC	CASSIRTGRGDGYTF
TRBV5-1	NA	TRBJ2-3	NA	TGCGCCAGCAGCTACAGGGCGAAGGCCACAGATACGCAGTATTTT	CASSYRAKATDTQYF
TRBV2	NA	TRBJ1-3	NA	TGTGCCAGCAGGATCGACACGGCCCCTGGAAACACCATATATTTT	CASRIDTAPGNTIYF
TRBV4-2	NA	TRBJ1-2	NA	TGTGCCAGCAGCCAAGAGATGTCAGGCGCTAACTATGGCTACACCTTC	CASSQEMSGANYGYTF
TRBV6-1	NA	TRBJ2-1	TRBD2	TGTGCCAGCAGTGAAATTTGGCTAGCGGGGGTGAATGAGCAGTTCTTC	CASSEIWLAGVNEQFF
TRBV5-1	NA	TRBJ2-7	NA	TGCGCCAGCAGCTTGGAAGCACAGGGATCCCCCTACGAGCAGTACTTC	CASSLEAQGSPYEQYF
TRBV7-3	NA	TRBJ1-6	TRBD1	TGTGCCAGCACTCGGGGACAGCAAAATTCACCCCTCCACTTT	CASTRGQQNSPLHF
TRBV5-4	NA	TRBJ2-5	TRBD2	TGTGCCAGCAGCAACCCTAGCGGCCTTCAAGAGACCCAGTACTTC	CASSNPSGLQETQYF
TRBV2	NA	TRBJ1-2	NA	TGTGCCAGCAGTGAGGCAGACATCTATGGCTACACCTTC	CASSEADIYGYTF
TRBV30	NA	TRBJ1-4	TRBD1	TGTGCCTGGAGTGGCAGCCAGGGGGTTGGAAAACTGTTTTTT	CAWSGSQGVGKLFF
TRBV7-2	NA	TRBJ1-6	TRBD1	TGTGCCAGCAGGGATTGGGACAGGAGCTCAGCACCCCTCCACTTT	CASRDWDRSSAPLHF
TRBV6-4	NA	TRBJ2-3	NA	TGTGCCAGCAGCGGGGGGCCCACAGATACGCAGTATTTT	CASSGGPTDTQYF
TRBV12-5	NA	TRBJ1-5	NA	TGTGCTAGTGGTTTGGTACCCCAGGGTGGCCAGCCCCAGCATTTT	CASGLVPQGGQPQHF
TRBV19	NA	TRBJ1-5	NA	TGTGCCAGTAGTAAGCTCAATCAGCCCCAGCATTTT	CASSKLNQPQHF
TRBV4-3	NA	TRBJ2-1	NA	TGCGCCAGCAGCCAAGTGCGTTACAGCCCCCGGTCCTACAATGAGCAGTTCTTC	CASSQVRYSPRSYNEQFF
TRBV6-1	NA	TRBJ2-1	TRBD2	TGTGCCCTAGCGGAAGCCAGCTCCTACAATGAGCAGTTCTTC	CALAEASSYNEQFF
TRBV29-1	few	TRBJ2-3	NA	TGCAGCGTTTCAGCGACTAGCACAGATACGCAGTATTTT	CSVSATSTDTQYF
TRBV29-1	NA	TRBJ2-1	TRBD2	TGCAGCGTTGCTAAGCGGGGCCTCTTGGGATACAATGAGCAGTTCTTC	CSVAKRGLLGYNEQFF
TRBV29-1	NA	TRBJ2-1	TRBD2	TGCAGCGTTGAAGGTCGGCGGGGGTTGACCTTGAATGAGCAGTTCTTC	CSVEGRRGLTLNEQFF
TRBV27	NA	TRBJ1-2	NA	TGTGCCAGCAGTTCCTTTTACAGGGATGATGGCTACACCTTC	CASSSFYRDDGYTF
TRBV9	few	TRBJ1-6	NA	TGTGCCAGCAGCGTAGGGCCGGGTAACTATAATTCACCCCTCCACTTT	CASSVGPGNYNSPLHF
TRBV28	NA	TRBJ1-5	NA	TGTGCCAGCAGTTTATTCTTTGTCGGGGGAGGGTATCAGCCCCAGCATTTT	CASSLFFVGGGYQPQHF
TRBV9	once	TRBJ2-2	TRBD2	TGTGCCAGCAGCGTAGACCGGCTAGCGGGGGGAACCGGGGAGCTGTTTTTT	CASSVDRLAGGTGELFF